Listed here are 22 T cell receptor beta chains from one sample, sequenced in a study of T cell responses to AZD1222 COVID-19 vaccine. Sequencing was performed with immunoSEQ multiplex PCR; in TCRdb, only in-frame clones are kept and a portion is missing. Of 150,000 to 200,000 clones in the sample, 85% to 95% were seen once. Source: peripheral blood, taken on day 0 of AZD1222 vaccination. Every receptor here comes from an adult in good health.

The chain links TRBV12-5 to TRBJ1-1; no firm D call. The germline V gene has CDR1 LGHNT and CDR2 FRNRAP. Trimming stripped 0 bases from V and 0 bases from J, with 14 bases between. The length of the CDR3 is 17 residues. The CDR3 DNA reads as TGTGCTAGTGGTTTGGTACTTGACGGTAGAATGAACACTGAAGCTTTCTTT. Amino acid sequence: CASGLVLDGRMNTEAFF.

About this clone: A much larger clone differs from this one at a single base, so this may be a read error. Within the sample, other DNA sequences also encode this same CDR3. J is TRBJ2-3 and V is TRBV28; 7 positions agree with TRBD1. Trimming removed 5 bases from V and 4 bases from J; junction bases left unmatched: 9. Germline values: CDR1 MDHEN, CDR2 SYDVKM. The CDR3 totals 15 residues. DNA of the CDR3: TGTGCCAGCAGTCCGGATAGGGGGCCTGCAGATACGCAGTATTTT. Residues: CASSPDRGPADTQYF.

This rearrangement joins TRBV11-2 to TRBJ2-2; no firm D call. V lost 0 bases to trimming and J lost 6 bases, with 2 bases between them. Germline-derived CDR1 and CDR2 are SGHAT and FQNNGV. CDR3 length equals 12 residues. The CDR3 reads CASSLDAGELFF. CDR3 nucleotides: TGTGCCAGCAGCTTAGACGCCGGGGAGCTGTTTTTT.

This chain joins TRBV24-1 and TRBJ1-2; D is perhaps TRBD1 (5 bases). The CDR3 loop spans 16 amino acids. The germline gives CDR1 KGHDR, CDR2 SFDVKD. V was pared by 3 bases and J by 6 bases, with 19 bases between. In nucleotides, the CDR3 is TGTGCCACCAGTGATCCCTCGGTTGGGGGGATAGATGGCTACACCTTC. Protein sequence: CATSDPSVGGIDGYTF.

The chain links TRBV19 to TRBJ1-6; no firm D call. Per germline, CDR1 LNHDA and CDR2 SQIVND (reference sequence). CDR3 size: 15 residues. Trimming pared 7 bases from V and 5 bases from J, leaving 15 bases between. CDR3 bases: TGTGCCAGTACTCCCTATGCCTGGGATAATTCACCCCTCCACTTT. It translates to CASTPYAWDNSPLHF.

The chain is built from TRBV11-3 and TRBJ2-3; TRBD2 aligns across 10 bases. The CDR3 totals 16 residues. The trim removed 1 base at V and 7 bases at J, leaving 8 bases unmatched. Germline loops: CDR1 SGHNT, CDR2 YENEEA. This chain's CDR3 is CASSLGLAGPQNTQYF. The CDR3 nucleotides read TGTGCCAGCAGCTTAGGACTAGCGGGCCCCCAGAATACGCAGTATTTT.

The genes are TRBV6-1 and TRBJ1-6; 11 positions match TRBD1. The V and J ends lost 3 bases and 8 bases, in that order; junction bases with no gene match: 6. The CDR3 is 16 residues long. Germline CDR1 MNHNS, CDR2 SASEGT. CDR3 nucleotide sequence: TGTGCCAGCAGTGATGTGGGGACAGGGGGTTATTCACCCCTCCACTTT. Its translation is CASSDVGTGGYSPLHF.

CDR3 loop: CASSPWRRDTSTDTQYF. The CDR3 DNA sequence: TGTGCCAGCAGCCCATGGAGACGGGACACTAGCACAGATACGCAGTATTTT. The rearrangement joins TRBV7-3 to TRBJ2-3; maybe TRBD1 (6 bases). This CDR3 region has 17 residues. The germline gives CDR1 SGHTA, CDR2 FQGTGA. Trimming cost V 5 bases and J 0 bases, with 18 bases left between them.

In this sample, this clone turned up once. The chain has TRBV7-9 and TRBJ2-2; TRBD1 might be the D (6 bases). Germline loops: CDR1 SEHNR, CDR2 FQNEAQ (reference sequence). V was cut by 5 bases and J by 4 bases, with 17 bases left in between. This CDR3 has 16 residues. CDR3 bases: TGTGCCAGCAGCCGAAAAGGGGGTGTAAGCACCGGGGAGCTGTTTTTT. Its translation is CASSRKGGVSTGELFF.

The rearrangement joins TRBV2 to TRBJ2-7, with TRBD2 as a possible D gene (6 bases). The germline CDR1 and CDR2 sequences are SNHLY and FYNNEI. The CDR3 runs to 12 residues. The V end was cut by 7 bases, the J end by 4 bases, with 11 bases between. The CDR3 DNA sequence: TGTGCCAGCAAGGTGGAGGGGTACGAGCAGTACTTC. This codes for CASKVEGYEQYF.

The chain carries TRBV27 and TRBJ1-2; 8 positions agree with TRBD1. Germline V gene sequence: CDR1 MNHEY, CDR2 SMNVEV (reference sequence). The CDR3 is 15 amino acids. Unmatched junction bases numbered 10, after V lost 5 bases and J lost 5 bases. CDR3 residues: CASSTQTGATYGYTF. The CDR3, as DNA: TGTGCCAGCAGTACGCAGACAGGGGCTACTTATGGCTACACCTTC.

V gene TRBV27 combines with J gene TRBJ2-1, with D perhaps TRBD2 (5 bases). Germline CDR1 MNHEY, CDR2 SMNVEV (reference sequence). This CDR3 comprises 15 residues. V was clipped by 2 bases and J by 6 bases, with 14 bases between them. CDR3 in amino acids: CASSLAQEAFNEQFF. DNA for the CDR3: TGTGCCAGCAGTTTAGCCCAGGAGGCTTTCAATGAGCAGTTCTTC.

The rearrangement links TRBV27 to TRBJ1-5, with TRBD1 as a possible D gene (5 bases). Per germline, CDR1 MNHEY and CDR2 SMNVEV (reference sequence). CDR3 length: 15 residues. V dropped 8 bases and J dropped 0 bases, with 14 bases sitting between them. The DNA for the CDR3 is TGTGCCAGCGGGAGGACACAGAATAGCAATCAGCCCCAGCATTTT. Its translation: CASGRTQNSNQPQHF.

This sequence joins TRBV18 and TRBJ2-4, with 7 bases fitting TRBD1. CDR3 length: 15 amino acids. The J segment lost 3 bases and the V segment lost 4 bases, leaving 6 bases of the junction unmatched. CDR1 is KGHSH and CDR2 is LQKENI in the germline V gene. This CDR3 reads CASSQKGTDKNIQYF. CDR3 DNA: TGTGCCAGCTCACAAAAGGGGACAGACAAAAACATTCAGTACTTC.

The chain is built from TRBV21-1 and TRBJ2-3; TRBD2 was called by the table and not checked on the DNA. TRBV21-1 is shown as a pseudogene. CDR3 length equals 16 residues. The CDR3 DNA follows: TGTGCCAGCAGTAAAAGGGAGGGCGGGGGGACAGATACGCAGTATTTT. Translated, it gives CASSKREGGGTDTQYF.

On this clone: This sample includes further DNA sequences coding for the same CDR3. The genes are TRBV27 and TRBJ1-2, with D perhaps matching TRBD1 (6 bases). Germline CDR1 reads MNHEY; CDR2 reads SMNVEV (reference sequence). V was cut by 0 bases and J by 4 bases, with 6 bases left in between. The CDR3 sequence is 13 residues long. CDR3 loop: CASSLSGGYGYTF. The CDR3 region has the DNA TGTGCCAGCAGTTTATCAGGGGGCTATGGCTACACCTTC.

The genes are TRBV19 and TRBJ2-7; 13 bases align to TRBD2. Germline V CDR1 and CDR2: LNHDA, SQIVND (reference sequence). With 9 bases clipped from V and 4 bases from J, the junction kept 3 bases outside the gene matches. CDR3 length: 13 amino acids. DNA of the CDR3: TGTGCCAGCCGACTAGCGGGAGGATACGAGCAGTACTTC. It specifies CASRLAGGYEQYF.

The chain uses TRBV7-8 and TRBJ1-3; 7 bases fit TRBD1. CDR3 size: 15 residues. The trim removed 5 bases at V and 0 bases at J, leaving 4 bases unmatched. Per germline, CDR1 SGHVS and CDR2 FQNEAQ. CDR3 nucleotide sequence: TGTGCCAGCAGCCCCAGGGGGATCTCTGGAAACACCATATATTTT. Residues: CASSPRGISGNTIYF.

V is TRBV7-9 and J is TRBJ1-5; 10 bases match TRBD1. CDR1 and CDR2 (germline): SEHNR, FQNEAQ (reference sequence). Trimming took 5 bases from V and 0 from J; bases not matched to a gene: 10. This CDR3 comprises 18 residues. The CDR3 reads CASSGPGQGKRSNQPQHF. The CDR3 DNA follows: TGTGCCAGCAGCGGTCCGGGACAGGGGAAGCGTAGCAATCAGCCCCAGCATTTT.

In regard to this clone: This same CDR3 is encoded by further DNA sequences in the sample. The chain recombines TRBV6-5 with TRBJ1-5, with TRBD1 as a possible D gene (6 bases). The germline V gene encodes CDR1 MNHEY and CDR2 SVGAGI. The CDR3 consists of 15 residues. Trimming took off 0 bases at V and 1 base at J, with 7 bases between the two ends. The CDR3 spells CASSYSGQSNQPQHF. As DNA, the CDR3 is TGTGCCAGCAGTTACTCTGGACAGAGCAATCAGCCCCAGCATTTT.

V and J are TRBV7-8 and TRBJ1-6, with 9 bases fitting TRBD1. This CDR3 comprises 18 residues. The V and J ends lost 6 bases and 2 bases, in that order; junction bases with no gene match: 11. Germline V CDR1 and CDR2: SGHVS, FQNEAQ. CDR3 DNA: TGTGCCAGCAGTACCACACAGGGGGCTCTGGCCTATAATTCACCCCTCCACTTT. This sequence encodes CASSTTQGALAYNSPLHF.

The gene calls are TRBV28 and TRBJ1-6, with 8 bases fitting TRBD1. The CDR3 runs 15 residues. Per the germline V gene, CDR1 is MDHEN and CDR2 is SYDVKM. The junction had 5 bases not matched to a gene; V was cut back by 4 bases and J by 6 bases. CDR3 protein: CASSSVGQGNSPLHF. Here the CDR3 DNA reads TGTGCCAGCAGTTCCGTTGGACAGGGTAATTCACCCCTCCACTTT.